A selection of T cell receptor beta chains follows, all from one sample in a study of early T cells in non-severe SARS-CoV-2 infection. TCRdb independently ran MiXCR on the 5' RACE reads; one entry per CDR3 protein. Among roughly 58,000 distinct CDR3 sequences, 6.2% were seen once, and the ten largest hold less than 5%. The source material was whole blood. The receptors shown here come from an adult who was a healthcare worker with PCR-confirmed SARS-CoV-2 infection or an uninfected control (not recorded which). CDR3s include the opening cysteine and the closing phenylalanine or tryptophan. Fields, in order: D gene, clone size, J gene, V gene, CDR3 DNA, CDR3 protein. A D gene is named only where the DNA matches it firmly. Clone size is stated in some rows and not others, as once, few, many or a class when expanded.

d_gene: TRBD1
abundance: many
j_gene: TRBJ1-5
v_gene: TRBV5-6
CDR3nt: TGTGCCAGCAGCTCCTCGACAGGGATGAATCAGCCCCAGCATTTT
CDR3aa: CASSSSTGMNQPQHF

d_gene: TRBD2
abundance: many
j_gene: TRBJ2-5
v_gene: TRBV20-1
CDR3nt: TGCAGTGCTAGAACACTAGCGGGGGGGAGACAGACCCAGTACTTC
CDR3aa: CSARTLAGGRQTQYF

d_gene: -
abundance: few
j_gene: TRBJ2-2
v_gene: TRBV2
CDR3nt: TGTGCCAGCGGACTCGGCAGGAACGCGAACACCGGGGAGCTGTTTTTT
CDR3aa: CASGLGRNANTGELFF

d_gene: TRBD2
abundance: many
j_gene: TRBJ2-3
v_gene: TRBV29-1
CDR3nt: TGCAGCGCCGACGGGAGGAGCACAGATACGCAGTATTTT
CDR3aa: CSADGRSTDTQYF

d_gene: -
abundance: many
j_gene: TRBJ1-1
v_gene: TRBV11-2
CDR3nt: TGTGCCAGCAGCTTTTCCGGCCGTATGAACACTGAAGCTTTCTTT
CDR3aa: CASSFSGRMNTEAFF

d_gene: -
abundance: -
j_gene: TRBJ1-5
v_gene: TRBV2
CDR3nt: TGTGCCAGTCTCCAAGAGGGGTTGCGCAATCAGCCCCAGCATTTT
CDR3aa: CASLQEGLRNQPQHF

d_gene: TRBD2
abundance: few
j_gene: TRBJ2-3
v_gene: TRBV7-2
CDR3nt: TGTGCCAGCAGCTTAGGACTAGCGGGGGATACGCAGTATTTT
CDR3aa: CASSLGLAGDTQYF

d_gene: -
abundance: many
j_gene: TRBJ2-4
v_gene: TRBV14
CDR3nt: TGTGCCAGCAGCCAAGATCTGGGACCAATAGCCAAAAACATTCAGTACTTC
CDR3aa: CASSQDLGPIAKNIQYF

d_gene: TRBD1
abundance: many
j_gene: TRBJ1-1
v_gene: TRBV6-5
CDR3nt: TGTGCCAGCAGTTACAGGGGGCGCAGAACGATGAACACTGAAGCTTTCTTT
CDR3aa: CASSYRGRRTMNTEAFF

d_gene: -
abundance: -
j_gene: TRBJ2-7
v_gene: TRBV3-2
CDR3nt: TGTGCCAGCAGCCAAGATCAGGCAGGACAGTACTTC
CDR3aa: CASSQDQAGQYF

d_gene: TRBD1
abundance: many
j_gene: TRBJ1-6
v_gene: TRBV5-8
CDR3nt: TGTGCCAGCAGCGAAGGGGGCGCCTCACCCCTCCACTTT
CDR3aa: CASSEGGASPLHF

d_gene: -
abundance: many
j_gene: TRBJ2-3
v_gene: TRBV20-1
CDR3nt: TGCAGTGCTAGAGACACGGGGGGCCGCACAGATACGCAGTATTTT
CDR3aa: CSARDTGGRTDTQYF

d_gene: -
abundance: few
j_gene: TRBJ1-2
v_gene: TRBV7-2
CDR3nt: TGTGCCAGCAGCTTGTTTTTGGGGCCCCCGGGGACATCCTACACCTTC
CDR3aa: CASSLFLGPPGTSYTF

d_gene: TRBD1
abundance: many
j_gene: TRBJ2-1
v_gene: TRBV28
CDR3nt: TGTGCCACCATCATGGACAGGGCGGATGAGCAGTTCTTC
CDR3aa: CATIMDRADEQFF

d_gene: TRBD1
abundance: many
j_gene: TRBJ2-1
v_gene: TRBV11-3
CDR3nt: TGTGCCAGCAGCCCGAGGACAGGAGACAATGAGCAGTTCTTC
CDR3aa: CASSPRTGDNEQFF

d_gene: -
abundance: many
j_gene: TRBJ1-4
v_gene: TRBV4-3
CDR3nt: TGCGCCAGCAGCCCAAGATACCGGGGGCTCGGTGAAAAACTGTTTTTT
CDR3aa: CASSPRYRGLGEKLFF

d_gene: -
abundance: -
j_gene: TRBJ2-3
v_gene: TRBV30
CDR3nt: TGTGCCTGGAGTGACCCCCGCACAGATACGCAGTATTTT
CDR3aa: CAWSDPRTDTQYF

d_gene: -
abundance: few
j_gene: TRBJ2-1
v_gene: TRBV12-3/TRBV12-4
CDR3nt: TGTGCCAGCAGTTTAGCAGGGCGTCCCCATTTCTCCTACAATGAGCAGTTCTTC
CDR3aa: CASSLAGRPHFSYNEQFF

d_gene: TRBD2
abundance: many
j_gene: TRBJ2-7
v_gene: TRBV6-5
CDR3nt: TGTGCCACCCTCCGGGTAGCGGGGGCCTACGAGCAGTACTTC
CDR3aa: CATLRVAGAYEQYF

d_gene: -
abundance: many
j_gene: TRBJ2-7
v_gene: TRBV7-9
CDR3nt: TGTGCCAGCAGCTTATCAGGGAGGCCTCTGTACGAGCAGTACTTC
CDR3aa: CASSLSGRPLYEQYF

d_gene: TRBD2
abundance: many
j_gene: TRBJ2-7
v_gene: TRBV6-5
CDR3nt: TGTGCCAGCAGTTACTGGGGGGGAAGCTCCTACGAGCAGTACTTC
CDR3aa: CASSYWGGSSYEQYF

d_gene: -
abundance: many
j_gene: TRBJ1-1
v_gene: TRBV5-1
CDR3nt: TGCGCCAGCAGCTTGATAGGAGCCGACATTGAAGCTTTCTTT
CDR3aa: CASSLIGADIEAFF

d_gene: -
abundance: many
j_gene: TRBJ2-5
v_gene: TRBV18
CDR3nt: TGTGCCAGCTCACCCGGCGAACAGGGCATGTTCGTCCAAGAGACCCAGTACTTC
CDR3aa: CASSPGEQGMFVQETQYF

d_gene: -
abundance: many
j_gene: TRBJ1-3
v_gene: TRBV3-1
CDR3nt: TGTGCCAGCAGCCGTAACGTAGGAGGTGGTGGAAACACCATATATTTT
CDR3aa: CASSRNVGGGGNTIYF

d_gene: -
abundance: few
j_gene: TRBJ1-1
v_gene: TRBV29-1
CDR3nt: TGCAGCGTGGGTACCCAGGGGCTGGGGCCTGAAGCTTTCTTT
CDR3aa: CSVGTQGLGPEAFF

d_gene: -
abundance: few
j_gene: TRBJ2-1
v_gene: TRBV5-1
CDR3nt: TGCGCCAGCAGCTTGTATGGATTAGATGGAAGGAAAAATGAGCAGTTCTTC
CDR3aa: CASSLYGLDGRKNEQFF

d_gene: TRBD1
abundance: many
j_gene: TRBJ2-1
v_gene: TRBV27
CDR3nt: TGTGCCAGCAGTTGGACAGGGTCTCACAATGAGCAGTTCTTC
CDR3aa: CASSWTGSHNEQFF

d_gene: TRBD1
abundance: many
j_gene: TRBJ1-1
v_gene: TRBV12-3/TRBV12-4
CDR3nt: TGTGCCAGCAGTCAACAGGGGATGAACACTGAAGCTTTCTTT
CDR3aa: CASSQQGMNTEAFF

d_gene: -
abundance: many
j_gene: TRBJ1-1
v_gene: TRBV12-3/TRBV12-4
CDR3nt: TGTGCCAGCAGACAACGAGCGGGGGCAAGAAGTGAGGCTTTCTTT
CDR3aa: CASRQRAGARSEAFF

d_gene: -
abundance: many
j_gene: TRBJ2-7
v_gene: TRBV11-2
CDR3nt: TGTGCCAGCAGTGTTACCGGGACGATGGGGGAGCAGTACTTC
CDR3aa: CASSVTGTMGEQYF

d_gene: -
abundance: many
j_gene: TRBJ1-2
v_gene: TRBV7-9
CDR3nt: TGTGCCAGCAGCTTAGGGACAAGTGAAGAGGAGGGCTATGGCTACACCTTC
CDR3aa: CASSLGTSEEEGYGYTF

d_gene: -
abundance: many
j_gene: TRBJ2-2
v_gene: TRBV7-9
CDR3nt: TGTGCCAGCAGCTTAGTAGCACAGAACACCGGGGAGCTGTTTTTT
CDR3aa: CASSLVAQNTGELFF

d_gene: -
abundance: -
j_gene: TRBJ1-4
v_gene: TRBV20-1
CDR3nt: TGCAGTGCTAGAGATCCCACTAATGAAAAACTGTTTTTT
CDR3aa: CSARDPTNEKLFF

d_gene: -
abundance: many
j_gene: TRBJ1-1
v_gene: TRBV27
CDR3nt: TGTGCCAGCAGTTTACACGGGCAGGGGACGGGGAACACTGAAGCTTTCTTT
CDR3aa: CASSLHGQGTGNTEAFF

d_gene: TRBD1
abundance: many
j_gene: TRBJ2-1
v_gene: TRBV7-2
CDR3nt: TGTGCCAGCAGCGCCCGGGACAGGGGATCGTACAATGAGCAGTTCTTC
CDR3aa: CASSARDRGSYNEQFF

d_gene: -
abundance: many
j_gene: TRBJ1-2
v_gene: TRBV6-2/TRBV6-3
CDR3nt: TGTGCCAGCAGTTACGCCGGGCCTAACTATGGCTACACCTTC
CDR3aa: CASSYAGPNYGYTF

d_gene: -
abundance: many
j_gene: TRBJ2-7
v_gene: TRBV11-2
CDR3nt: TGTGCCAGCAGCCATCCCGACTTCCCCTACGAGCAGTACTTC
CDR3aa: CASSHPDFPYEQYF

d_gene: TRBD1
abundance: many
j_gene: TRBJ1-6
v_gene: TRBV6-5
CDR3nt: TGTGCCAGCAGTCCCCAGGGGGGAAATTCACCCCTCCACTTT
CDR3aa: CASSPQGGNSPLHF

d_gene: TRBD1
abundance: -
j_gene: TRBJ2-3
v_gene: TRBV11-3
CDR3nt: TGTGCCAGCAGCTTAAGCAGGGGGCTGCGCGCAGATACGCAGTATTTT
CDR3aa: CASSLSRGLRADTQYF

d_gene: -
abundance: few
j_gene: TRBJ2-2
v_gene: TRBV7-2
CDR3nt: TGTGCCAGCAGCTTAGTTAAGGTCGACCACGGGGAGCTGTTTTTT
CDR3aa: CASSLVKVDHGELFF

d_gene: -
abundance: many
j_gene: TRBJ1-2
v_gene: TRBV11-2
CDR3nt: TGTGCCAGCAGCTTACCCTTCCGGGACACCGAAGCCGGCTACACCTTC
CDR3aa: CASSLPFRDTEAGYTF

d_gene: -
abundance: many
j_gene: TRBJ2-7
v_gene: TRBV13
CDR3nt: TGTGCCAGCAGCGCTGACAGGAGCTCCTACGAGCAGTACTTC
CDR3aa: CASSADRSSYEQYF

d_gene: -
abundance: few
j_gene: TRBJ2-2
v_gene: TRBV10-3
CDR3nt: TGTGCCATCAACATTGGTGGCACCGGGGAGCTGTTTTTT
CDR3aa: CAINIGGTGELFF

d_gene: TRBD2
abundance: many
j_gene: TRBJ2-5
v_gene: TRBV6-5
CDR3nt: TGTGCCAGCAGTTACGCGGCTAGCGGGTACCAGAAGACCCAGTACTTC
CDR3aa: CASSYAASGYQKTQYF

d_gene: TRBD1
abundance: -
j_gene: TRBJ2-6
v_gene: TRBV6-6
CDR3nt: TGTGCCAGCAGTTATAGGACAGGGTGGAATAGTGGGGCCAACGTCCTGACTTTC
CDR3aa: CASSYRTGWNSGANVLTF

d_gene: TRBD2
abundance: -
j_gene: TRBJ2-4
v_gene: TRBV11-2
CDR3nt: TGTGCCAGCAGCTTAGTGGGACTAGCGGTAGCCAAAAACATTCAGTACTTC
CDR3aa: CASSLVGLAVAKNIQYF

d_gene: -
abundance: -
j_gene: TRBJ2-3
v_gene: TRBV28
CDR3nt: TGTGCCAGCAGGCTTGACAGAGGGGAAGATACGCAGTATTTT
CDR3aa: CASRLDRGEDTQYF

d_gene: -
abundance: -
j_gene: TRBJ1-5
v_gene: TRBV3-1
CDR3nt: TGTGCCAGCAGCCGTTCGGGGGCAACTCAGCCCCAGCATTTT
CDR3aa: CASSRSGATQPQHF

d_gene: -
abundance: many
j_gene: TRBJ2-5
v_gene: TRBV6-5
CDR3nt: TGTGCCAGCAGTTACACCCGGACCAACCAAGAGACCCAGTACTTC
CDR3aa: CASSYTRTNQETQYF

d_gene: -
abundance: many
j_gene: TRBJ1-2
v_gene: TRBV7-9
CDR3nt: TGTGCCAGCAGCGCGAACCGGGGCGTCCCTACTCGCCAAAAAAGCTACACCTTC
CDR3aa: CASSANRGVPTRQKSYTF

d_gene: -
abundance: -
j_gene: TRBJ1-5
v_gene: TRBV7-6
CDR3nt: TGTGCCAGCAGCTCGACAGGAATCAATCAGCCCCAGCATTTT
CDR3aa: CASSSTGINQPQHF

d_gene: TRBD2
abundance: few
j_gene: TRBJ2-3
v_gene: TRBV12-3/TRBV12-4
CDR3nt: TGTGCCAGCAGTTCAAGCGGGGGGTTCACAGATACGCAGTATTTT
CDR3aa: CASSSSGGFTDTQYF

d_gene: TRBD2
abundance: many
j_gene: TRBJ2-7
v_gene: TRBV7-9
CDR3nt: TGTGCCAGCACTAGCGGGAACGAGCAGTACTTC
CDR3aa: CASTSGNEQYF